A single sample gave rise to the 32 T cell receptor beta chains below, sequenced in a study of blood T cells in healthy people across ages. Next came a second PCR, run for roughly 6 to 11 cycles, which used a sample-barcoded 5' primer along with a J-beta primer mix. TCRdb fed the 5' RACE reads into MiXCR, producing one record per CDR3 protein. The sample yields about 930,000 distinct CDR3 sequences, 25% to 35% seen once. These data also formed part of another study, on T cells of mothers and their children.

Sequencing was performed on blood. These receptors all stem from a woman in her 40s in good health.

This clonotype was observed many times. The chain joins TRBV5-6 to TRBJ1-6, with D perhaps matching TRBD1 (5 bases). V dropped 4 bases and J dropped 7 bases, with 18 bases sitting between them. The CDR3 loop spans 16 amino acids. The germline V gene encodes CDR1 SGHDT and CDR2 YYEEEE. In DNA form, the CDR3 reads TGTGCCAGCAGCCCGATCGGGTTTCAGGGAAATTCACCCCTCCACTTT. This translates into CASSPIGFQGNSPLHF.

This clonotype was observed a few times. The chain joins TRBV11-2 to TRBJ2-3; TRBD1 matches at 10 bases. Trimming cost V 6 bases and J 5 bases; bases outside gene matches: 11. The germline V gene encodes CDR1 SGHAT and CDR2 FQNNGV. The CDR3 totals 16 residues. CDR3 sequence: CASREDRGTVIDTQYF. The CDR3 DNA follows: TGTGCCAGCAGGGAGGACAGGGGGACAGTAATAGATACGCAGTATTTT.

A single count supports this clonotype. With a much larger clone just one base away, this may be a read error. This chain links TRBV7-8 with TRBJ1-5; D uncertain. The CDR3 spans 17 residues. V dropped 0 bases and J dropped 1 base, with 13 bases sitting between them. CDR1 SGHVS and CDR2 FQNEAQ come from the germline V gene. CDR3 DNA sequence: TGTGCCAGCAGCTTAGCGCATCAGAGACGGAGCAATCAGCCCCAGCATTTT. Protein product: CASSLAHQRRSNQPQHF.

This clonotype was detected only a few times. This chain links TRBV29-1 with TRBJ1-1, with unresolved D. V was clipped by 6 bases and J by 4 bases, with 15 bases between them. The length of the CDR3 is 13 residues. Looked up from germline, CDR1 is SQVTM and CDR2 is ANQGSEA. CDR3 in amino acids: CSVATLIVTEAFF. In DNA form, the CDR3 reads TGCAGCGTAGCGACCCTCATAGTCACTGAAGCTTTCTTT.

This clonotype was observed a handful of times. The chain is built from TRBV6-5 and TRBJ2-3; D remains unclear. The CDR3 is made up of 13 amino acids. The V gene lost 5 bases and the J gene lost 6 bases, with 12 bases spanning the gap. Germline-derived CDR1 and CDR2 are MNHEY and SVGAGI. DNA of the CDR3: TGTGCCAGCAGTGATCCCCGGCACGATACGCAGTATTTT. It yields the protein CASSDPRHDTQYF.

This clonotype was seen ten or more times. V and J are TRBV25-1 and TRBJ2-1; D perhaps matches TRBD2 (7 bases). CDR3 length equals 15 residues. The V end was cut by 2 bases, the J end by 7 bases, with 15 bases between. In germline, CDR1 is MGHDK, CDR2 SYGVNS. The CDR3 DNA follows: TGTGCCAGCAGTGAAGGGGGGGCGCGGTGGAATGAGCAGTTCTTC. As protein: CASSEGGARWNEQFF.

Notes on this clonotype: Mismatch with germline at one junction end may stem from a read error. The CDR3 DNA sequence: TGTGCCGGCAGCTTCCCCGCGGGGGGAGGCAATTCACCCCTCCACTTT. Translating gives CAGSFPAGGGNSPLHF. The rearrangement joins TRBV13 to TRBJ1-6; TRBD1 is a possible D gene (5 bases). CDR1 and CDR2 from the germline V gene are PRHDT and FYEKMQ (reference sequence). The CDR3 extends over 16 amino acids. The variable domain in full, completed from reference TRBV13 and TRBJ1-6, reads AAGVIQSPRHLIKEKRETATLKCYPIPRHDTVYWYQQGPGQDPQFLISFYEKMQSDKGSIPDRFSAQQFSDYHSELNMSSLELGDSALYFCAGSFPAGGGNSPLHFGNGTRLTVT.

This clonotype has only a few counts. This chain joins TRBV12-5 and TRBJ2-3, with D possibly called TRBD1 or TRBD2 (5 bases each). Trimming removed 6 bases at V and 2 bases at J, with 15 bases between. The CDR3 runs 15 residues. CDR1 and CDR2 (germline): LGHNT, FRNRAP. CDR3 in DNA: TGTGCTAGTGGGATATATAGGGACCACACAGATACGCAGTATTTT. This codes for CASGIYRDHTDTQYF.

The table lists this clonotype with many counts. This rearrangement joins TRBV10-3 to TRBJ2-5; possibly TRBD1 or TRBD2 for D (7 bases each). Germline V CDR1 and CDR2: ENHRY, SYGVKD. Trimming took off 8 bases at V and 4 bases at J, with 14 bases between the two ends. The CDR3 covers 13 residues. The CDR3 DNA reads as TGTGCCATCTCCAGCGGGGACAGAGAGACCCAGTACTTC. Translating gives CAISSGDRETQYF.

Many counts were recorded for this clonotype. CDR3 region: CASRYRGQGYTF. As DNA, the CDR3 is TGTGCCAGCCGGTACAGGGGGCAAGGCTACACCTTC. The V and J genes are TRBV6-5 and TRBJ1-2, with 9 bases matching TRBD1. CDR3 length: 12 amino acids. Trimming at V came to 8 bases and at J to 8 bases, leaving 6 bases not matched to a gene. The germline V gene encodes CDR1 MNHEY and CDR2 SVGAGI.

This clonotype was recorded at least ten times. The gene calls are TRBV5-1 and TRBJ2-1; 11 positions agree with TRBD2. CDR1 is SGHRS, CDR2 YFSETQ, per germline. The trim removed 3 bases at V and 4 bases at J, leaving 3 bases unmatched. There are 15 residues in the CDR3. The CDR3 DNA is TGCGCCAGCAGCTCCGGGACTAGCGGTTACAATGAGCAGTTCTTC. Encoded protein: CASSSGTSGYNEQFF.

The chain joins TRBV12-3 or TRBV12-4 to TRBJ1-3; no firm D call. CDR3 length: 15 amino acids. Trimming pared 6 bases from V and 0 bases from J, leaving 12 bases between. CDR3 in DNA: TGTGCCAGCAGCCCTGGGGTTTTCTCTGGAAACACCATATATTTT. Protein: CASSPGVFSGNTIYF.

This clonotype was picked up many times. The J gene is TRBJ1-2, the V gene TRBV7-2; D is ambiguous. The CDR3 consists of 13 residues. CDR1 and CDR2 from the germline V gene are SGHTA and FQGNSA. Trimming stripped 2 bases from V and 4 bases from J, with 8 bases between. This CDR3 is CASSLPARYGYTF. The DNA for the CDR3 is TGTGCCAGCAGCTTACCAGCCCGCTATGGCTACACCTTC. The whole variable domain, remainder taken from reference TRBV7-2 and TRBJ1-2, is GAGVSQSPSNKVTEKGKDVELRCDPISGHTALYWYRQSLGQGLEFLIYFQGNSAPDKSGLPSDRFSAERTGGSVSTLTIQRTQQEDSAVYLCASSLPARYGYTFGSGTRLTVV.

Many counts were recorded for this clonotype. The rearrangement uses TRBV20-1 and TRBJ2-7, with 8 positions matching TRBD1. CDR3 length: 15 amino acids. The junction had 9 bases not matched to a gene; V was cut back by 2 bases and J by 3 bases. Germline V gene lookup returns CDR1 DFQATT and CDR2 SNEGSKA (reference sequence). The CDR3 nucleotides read TGCAGTGCTAGACGCGGACAGGGAGGAGGCTACGAGCAGTACTTC. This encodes CSARRGQGGGYEQYF.

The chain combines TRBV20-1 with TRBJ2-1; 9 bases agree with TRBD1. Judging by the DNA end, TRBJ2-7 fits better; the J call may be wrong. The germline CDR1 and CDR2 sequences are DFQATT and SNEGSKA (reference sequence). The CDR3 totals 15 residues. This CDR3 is CSASGTGFFYNEQYF. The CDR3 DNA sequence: TGCAGTGCCTCAGGGACAGGGTTCTTCTACAATGAGCAGTACTTC.

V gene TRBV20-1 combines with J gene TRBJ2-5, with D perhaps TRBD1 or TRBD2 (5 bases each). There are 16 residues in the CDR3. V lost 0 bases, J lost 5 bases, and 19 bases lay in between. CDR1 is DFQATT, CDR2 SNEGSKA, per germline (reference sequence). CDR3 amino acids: CSAREDRDLGEETQYF. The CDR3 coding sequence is TGCAGTGCTAGAGAGGACCGGGACCTAGGGGAGGAGACCCAGTACTTC.

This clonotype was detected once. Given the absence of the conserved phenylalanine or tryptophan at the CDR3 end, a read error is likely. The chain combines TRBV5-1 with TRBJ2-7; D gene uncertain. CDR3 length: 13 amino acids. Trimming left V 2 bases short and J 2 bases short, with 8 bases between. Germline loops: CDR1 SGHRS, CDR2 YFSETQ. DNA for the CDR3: TGCGCCAGCAGCTTTGACAAAGCCTACGAGCAGTACATC. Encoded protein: CASSFDKAYEQYI.

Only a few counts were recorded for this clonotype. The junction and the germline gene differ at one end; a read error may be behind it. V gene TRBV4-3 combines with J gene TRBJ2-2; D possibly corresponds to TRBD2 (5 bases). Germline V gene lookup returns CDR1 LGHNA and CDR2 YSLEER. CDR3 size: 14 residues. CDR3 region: CASSQESATGEPFF. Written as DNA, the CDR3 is TGCGCCAGCAGCCAAGAATCTGCGACCGGGGAGCCGTTTTTT.

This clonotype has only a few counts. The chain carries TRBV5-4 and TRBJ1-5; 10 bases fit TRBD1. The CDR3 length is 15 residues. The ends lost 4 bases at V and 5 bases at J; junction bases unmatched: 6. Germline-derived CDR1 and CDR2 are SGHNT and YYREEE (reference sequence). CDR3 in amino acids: CASSRDRGEYQPQHF. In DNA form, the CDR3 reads TGTGCCAGCAGCCGGGACAGGGGAGAGTATCAGCCCCAGCATTTT.

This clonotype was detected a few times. CDR3 in DNA: TGTGCCAGCAGCCCCAGCGGGAGCGCCTACGAGCAGTACTTC. Encoded protein: CASSPSGSAYEQYF. The chain employs TRBV7-2 and TRBJ2-7, with 8 bases that match TRBD2. The CDR3 sequence is 14 residues long. Germline V CDR1 and CDR2: SGHTA, FQGNSA. With 5 bases clipped from V and 2 bases from J, the junction kept 5 bases outside the gene matches.

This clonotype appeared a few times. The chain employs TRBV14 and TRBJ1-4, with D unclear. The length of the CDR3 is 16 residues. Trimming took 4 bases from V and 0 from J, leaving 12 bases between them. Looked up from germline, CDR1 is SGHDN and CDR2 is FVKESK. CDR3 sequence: CASSLRTGATNEKLFF. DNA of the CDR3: TGTGCCAGCAGCCTGAGGACGGGTGCAACTAATGAAAAACTGTTTTTT.

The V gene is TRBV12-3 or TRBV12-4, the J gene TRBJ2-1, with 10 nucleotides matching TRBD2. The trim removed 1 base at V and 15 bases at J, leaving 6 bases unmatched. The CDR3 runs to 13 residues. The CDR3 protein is CASSLVTSGVPFF. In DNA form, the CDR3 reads TGTGCCAGCAGTTTAGTCACTAGCGGGGTTCCGTTCTTC.

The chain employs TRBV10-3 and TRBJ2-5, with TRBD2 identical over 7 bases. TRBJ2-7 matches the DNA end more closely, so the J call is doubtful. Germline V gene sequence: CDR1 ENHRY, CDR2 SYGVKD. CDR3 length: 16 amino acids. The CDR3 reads CAISPPGGGGTFEQYF. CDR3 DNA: TGTGCCATCAGCCCCCCGGGCGGGGGTGGGACCTTCGAGCAGTACTTC.

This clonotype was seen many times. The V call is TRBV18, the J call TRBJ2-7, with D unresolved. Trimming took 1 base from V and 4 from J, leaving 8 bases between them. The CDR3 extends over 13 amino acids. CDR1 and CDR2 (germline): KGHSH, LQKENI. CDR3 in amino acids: CASSPRQEYEQYF. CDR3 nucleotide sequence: TGTGCCAGCTCACCACGCCAGGAGTACGAGCAGTACTTC.

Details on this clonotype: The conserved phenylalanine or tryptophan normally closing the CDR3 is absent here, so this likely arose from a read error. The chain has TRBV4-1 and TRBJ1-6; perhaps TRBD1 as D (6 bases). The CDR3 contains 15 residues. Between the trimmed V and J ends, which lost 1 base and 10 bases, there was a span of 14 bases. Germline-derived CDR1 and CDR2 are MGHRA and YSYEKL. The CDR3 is CASSQVTGSFSPLHC. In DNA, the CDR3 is TGCGCCAGCAGCCAAGTTACAGGGTCCTTCTCACCCCTCCACTGT.

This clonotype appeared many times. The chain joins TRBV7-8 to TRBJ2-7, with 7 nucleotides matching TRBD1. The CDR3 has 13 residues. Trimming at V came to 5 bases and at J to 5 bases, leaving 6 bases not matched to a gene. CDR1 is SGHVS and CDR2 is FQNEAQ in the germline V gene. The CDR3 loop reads CASSPRGQDEQYF. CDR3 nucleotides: TGTGCCAGCAGCCCGAGGGGGCAGGACGAGCAGTACTTC. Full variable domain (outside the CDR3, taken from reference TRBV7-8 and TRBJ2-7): GAGVSQSPRYKVAKRGQDVALRCDPISGHVSLFWYQQALGQGPEFLTYFQNEAQLDKSGLPSDRFFAERPEGSVSTLKIQRTQQEDSAVYLCASSPRGQDEQYFGPGTRLTVT.

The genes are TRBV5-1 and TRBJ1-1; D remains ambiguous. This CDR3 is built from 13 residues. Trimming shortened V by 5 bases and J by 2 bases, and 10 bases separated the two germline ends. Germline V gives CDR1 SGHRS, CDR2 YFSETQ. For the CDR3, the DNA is TGCGCCAGCAGAAAAGAGGTTAACACTGAAGCTTTCTTT. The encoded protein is CASRKEVNTEAFF.

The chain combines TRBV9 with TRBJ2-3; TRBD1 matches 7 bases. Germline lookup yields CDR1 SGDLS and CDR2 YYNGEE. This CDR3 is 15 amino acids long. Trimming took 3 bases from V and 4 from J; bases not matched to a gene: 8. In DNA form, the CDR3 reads TGTGCCAGCAGCGAGGGGAACCAGGGGGCAGATACGCAGTATTTT. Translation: CASSEGNQGADTQYF.

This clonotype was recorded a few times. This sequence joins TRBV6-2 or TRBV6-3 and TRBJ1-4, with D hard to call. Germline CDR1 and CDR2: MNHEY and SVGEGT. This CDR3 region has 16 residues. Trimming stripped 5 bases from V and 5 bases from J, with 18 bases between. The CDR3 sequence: CASSPIIGPANEKLFF. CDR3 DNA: TGTGCCAGCAGTCCGATCATCGGCCCGGCGAATGAAAAACTGTTTTTT.

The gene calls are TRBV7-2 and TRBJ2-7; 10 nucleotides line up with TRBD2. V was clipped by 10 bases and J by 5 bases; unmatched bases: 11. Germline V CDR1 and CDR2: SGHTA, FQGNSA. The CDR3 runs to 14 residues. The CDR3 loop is CANRQAGGPDEQYF. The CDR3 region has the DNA TGTGCCAACAGACAAGCGGGGGGGCCAGACGAGCAGTACTTC.

As DNA, the CDR3 is TGCAGCGTTGACGCGACACTCCACAATGAGCAGTTCTTC. Its translation: CSVDATLHNEQFF. V and J are TRBV29-1 and TRBJ2-1; D remains unclear. The germline V and J ends were trimmed by 3 bases and 5 bases, with 11 bases remaining between them. CDR3 length: 13 residues. Germline V gene sequence: CDR1 SQVTM, CDR2 ANQGSEA.

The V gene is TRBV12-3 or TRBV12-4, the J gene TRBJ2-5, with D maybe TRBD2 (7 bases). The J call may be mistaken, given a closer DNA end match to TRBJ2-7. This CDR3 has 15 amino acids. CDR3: CASSPQTSRGYEQYF. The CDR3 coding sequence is TGTGCCAGCAGTCCTCAGACTAGCAGGGGCTACGAGCAGTACTTC.